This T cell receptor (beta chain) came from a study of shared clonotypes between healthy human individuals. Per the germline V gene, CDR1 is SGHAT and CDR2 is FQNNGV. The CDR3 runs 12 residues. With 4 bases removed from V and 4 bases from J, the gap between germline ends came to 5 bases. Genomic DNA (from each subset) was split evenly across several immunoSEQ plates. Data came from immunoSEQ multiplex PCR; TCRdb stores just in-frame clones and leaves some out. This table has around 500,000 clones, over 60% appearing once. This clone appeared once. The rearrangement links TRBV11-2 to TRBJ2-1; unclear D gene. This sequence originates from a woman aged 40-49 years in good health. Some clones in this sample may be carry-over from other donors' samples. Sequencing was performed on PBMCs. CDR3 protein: CASSSYYNEQFF. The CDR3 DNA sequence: TGTGCCAGCAGCTCATATTACAATGAGCAGTTCTTC.